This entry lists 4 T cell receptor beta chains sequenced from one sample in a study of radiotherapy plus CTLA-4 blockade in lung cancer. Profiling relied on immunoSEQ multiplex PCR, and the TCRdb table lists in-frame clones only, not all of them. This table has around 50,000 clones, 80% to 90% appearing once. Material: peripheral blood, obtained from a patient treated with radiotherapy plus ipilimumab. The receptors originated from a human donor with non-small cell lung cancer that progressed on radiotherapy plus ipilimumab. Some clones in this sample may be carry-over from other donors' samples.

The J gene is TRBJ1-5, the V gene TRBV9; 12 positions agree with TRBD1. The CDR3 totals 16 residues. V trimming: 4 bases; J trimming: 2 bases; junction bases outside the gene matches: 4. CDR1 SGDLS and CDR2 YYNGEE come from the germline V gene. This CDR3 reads CASSLGTGGGNQPQHF. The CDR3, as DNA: TGTGCCAGCAGCCTCGGGACAGGGGGCGGCAATCAGCCCCAGCATTTT.

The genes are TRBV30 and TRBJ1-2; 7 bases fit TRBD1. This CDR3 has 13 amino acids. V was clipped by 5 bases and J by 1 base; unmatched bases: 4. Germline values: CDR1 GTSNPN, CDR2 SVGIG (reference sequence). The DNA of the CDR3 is TGTGCCTGGGGGACAGACTTTAACTATGGCTACACCTTC. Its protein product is CAWGTDFNYGYTF.

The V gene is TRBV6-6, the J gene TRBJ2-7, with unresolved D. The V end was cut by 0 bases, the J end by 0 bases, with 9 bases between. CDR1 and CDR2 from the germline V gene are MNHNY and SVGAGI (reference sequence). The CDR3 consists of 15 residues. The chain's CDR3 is CASSYSGQSSYEQYF. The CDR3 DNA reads TGTGCCAGCAGTTACTCCGGTCAAAGCTCCTACGAGCAGTACTTC.

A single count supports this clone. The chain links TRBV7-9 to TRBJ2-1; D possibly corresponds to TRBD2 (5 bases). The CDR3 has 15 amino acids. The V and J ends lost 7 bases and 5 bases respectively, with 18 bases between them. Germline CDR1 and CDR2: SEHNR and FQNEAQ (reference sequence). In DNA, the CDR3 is TGTGCCAGCACCTCTGGGGAGCCCCCGAACAATGAGCAGTTCTTC. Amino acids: CASTSGEPPNNEQFF.